Below, one TCR beta chain is given with its context. This sample stems from a study of technical replicates of blood from several donors. Here immunoSEQ multiplex PCR was the method, and the copy in TCRdb shows in-frame clones only, minus some. In the table there are approximately 80,000 clones, roughly 91% of which are singletons. Germline loops: CDR1 SQVTM, CDR2 ANQGSEA. This CDR3 has 12 residues. V lost 4 bases to trimming and J lost 1 base, with 8 bases between them. The sequence derives from a human donor in good health. Sequencing was carried out using T cells isolated from PBMCs. This chain links TRBV29-1 with TRBJ2-7; D is perhaps TRBD2 (5 bases). CDR3 coding DNA: TGCAGCGTTGCGCGAGGGTCCTACGAGCAGTACTTC. Translated: CSVARGSYEQYF.